Shown below are 17 T cell receptor beta chains from a single sample sequenced in a study of shared clonotypes between healthy human individuals. Positive CCR7 selection of CD45RO-negative cells yielded the naive CD8 cells, and terminally differentiated effector memory CD45RA+ cells were excluded. Method: immunoSEQ multiplex PCR; TCRdb's copy keeps in-frame clones and lacks some. Altogether under 2,000,000 clones are present, about 95% being singletons, with the ten largest covering approximately 1%. The specimen sequenced was naive CD8+ T cells sorted from blood. The receptors come from a man aged 18 to 30 in good health.

The genes are TRBV6-1 and TRBJ1-2; maybe TRBD1 (6 bases). The V end lost 0 bases, the J end lost 2 bases, and 16 bases lay between the germline ends. Germline V gives CDR1 MNHNS, CDR2 SASEGT. The CDR3 contains 17 residues. The CDR3 DNA sequence: TGTGCCAGCAGTGAAGCGCGGGGGGGCCCACTAAACTATGGCTACACCTTC. The encoded protein is CASSEARGGPLNYGYTF.

The V gene is TRBV7-6, the J gene TRBJ1-2; a weak D match, TRBD1 (6 bases). This CDR3 has 13 amino acids. The germline CDR1 and CDR2 sequences are SGHVS and FNYEAQ. The V end was cut by 4 bases, the J end by 7 bases, with 13 bases between. CDR3 sequence (DNA): TGTGCCAGCAGCTCGAAGGAAGGGGGTGGCTACACCTTC. The encoded protein is CASSSKEGGGYTF.

The chain uses TRBV13 and TRBJ1-2; D is unresolved. Between the trimmed V and J ends, which lost 1 base and 4 bases, there was a span of 4 bases. The CDR3 consists of 12 residues. The V gene's germline CDR1 is PRHDT and CDR2 FYEKMQ (reference sequence). Here the CDR3 reads CASSLAGYGYTF. For the CDR3, the DNA is TGTGCCAGCAGCTTAGCTGGCTATGGCTACACCTTC.

The chain combines TRBV4-1 with TRBJ1-3; D uncertain. The length of the CDR3 is 20 residues. The V end lost 0 bases, the J end lost 2 bases, and 23 bases lay between the germline ends. Germline assignment: CDR1 MGHRA and CDR2 YSYEKL. The chain's CDR3 is CASSQETLKGEGGPGNTIYF. Here the CDR3 DNA reads TGCGCCAGCAGCCAAGAAACTTTGAAGGGAGAGGGAGGGCCTGGAAACACCATATATTTT.

The V call is TRBV4-1, the J call TRBJ2-4; D not resolved. V was pared by 0 bases and J by 0 bases, with 18 bases between. Germline V lookup: CDR1 MGHRA, CDR2 YSYEKL. The CDR3 loop spans 19 amino acids. The CDR3 DNA reads as TGCGCCAGCAGCCAAGAGGGGTCTGGGGTATTAATAGCCAAAAACATTCAGTACTTC. This translates into CASSQEGSGVLIAKNIQYF.

With respect to this clone: In the same sample, other DNA sequences code for this CDR3. The chain uses TRBV5-1 and TRBJ2-7, with D unclear. From germline, CDR1 is SGHRS and CDR2 YFSETQ. Deletions cut 0 bases from V and 1 base from J, with 11 bases between. The CDR3 runs 15 residues. The CDR3 DNA is TGCGCCAGCAGCTTGGAAGGCGTACGATCCTACGAGCAGTACTTC. This codes for CASSLEGVRSYEQYF.

V gene TRBV9 combines with J gene TRBJ2-2, with D possibly matching TRBD1 (6 bases). Trimming shortened V by 1 base and J by 0 bases, and 13 bases separated the two germline ends. The CDR3 consists of 17 residues. Germline V CDR1 and CDR2: SGDLS, YYNGEE. The CDR3: CASSVPRQDANTGELFF. The CDR3 DNA reads TGTGCCAGCAGCGTACCCAGACAGGACGCGAACACCGGGGAGCTGTTTTTT.

V usage is TRBV30 and J usage is TRBJ2-7; 12 bases align to TRBD1. V lost 4 bases, J lost 2 bases, and 3 bases stayed unmatched. CDR1 and CDR2 (germline): GTSNPN, SVGIG (reference sequence). This CDR3 has 14 amino acids. The CDR3 region has the DNA TGTGCCTGGACCGGGACAGGGGGCCCCTACGAGCAGTACTTC. This translates into CAWTGTGGPYEQYF.

The chain recombines TRBV5-1 with TRBJ2-4; a weak D match, TRBD2 (5 bases). The CDR3 length is 17 residues. Trimming took off 3 bases at V and 0 bases at J, with 16 bases between the two ends. Germline-derived CDR1 and CDR2 are SGHRS and YFSETQ. The CDR3 sequence: CASSYNNGELAKNIQYF. The CDR3 DNA follows: TGCGCCAGCAGCTACAATAACGGGGAACTAGCCAAAAACATTCAGTACTTC. The full variable domain, with the rest looked up from reference TRBV5-1 and TRBJ2-4, is KAGVTQTPRYLIKTRGQQVTLSCSPISGHRSVSWYQQTPGQGLQFLFEYFSETQRNKGNFPGRFSGRQFSNSRSEMNVSTLELGDSALYLCASSYNNGELAKNIQYFGAGTRLSVL.

The rearrangement links TRBV9 to TRBJ2-7; the match to TRBD1 covers 12 bases. J gave up 1 base and V 4 bases, and 3 bases lay outside the gene matches. The CDR3 spans 15 residues. The V gene's germline CDR1 is SGDLS and CDR2 YYNGEE. CDR3 coding DNA: TGTGCCAGCAGCTCGGGACAGGGGGCTTCCTACGAGCAGTACTTC. It encodes CASSSGQGASYEQYF.

Turning to this clone: Other DNA sequences in this specimen translate into the identical CDR3. The chain employs TRBV6-5 and TRBJ2-1; D ambiguous. Germline CDR1 reads MNHEY; CDR2 reads SVGAGI. The CDR3 runs 14 residues. The ends were cut back, 3 bases at V and 0 bases at J, with 6 bases in the middle. The CDR3 sequence is CASSYLGSYNEQFF. CDR3 bases: TGTGCCAGCAGTTATCTAGGCTCCTACAATGAGCAGTTCTTC.

This clone was seen a single time. The rearrangement links TRBV11-2 to TRBJ2-7; D perhaps matches TRBD1 (5 bases). V was shortened by 5 bases and J by 3 bases, with 17 bases between the two germline ends. CDR1 SGHAT and CDR2 FQNNGV come from the germline V gene. The CDR3 totals 15 residues. The CDR3 region has the DNA TGTGCCAGCAGCCCACTCCAGGGTATTGGCTACGAGCAGTACTTC. It codes for CASSPLQGIGYEQYF.

This clone came up once. The chain is built from TRBV5-4 and TRBJ1-2; D might be TRBD1 (5 bases). The CDR3 totals 16 residues. Germline CDR1 and CDR2: SGHNT and YYREEE (reference sequence). Trimming stripped 0 bases from V and 2 bases from J, with 14 bases between. Here the CDR3 reads CASSLVSGLRNYGYTF. CDR3 DNA sequence: TGTGCCAGCAGCTTGGTTTCGGGGCTGAGAAACTATGGCTACACCTTC.

Concerning this clone: The sample has other DNA sequences that encode this CDR3 too. The chain uses TRBV9 and TRBJ2-7; 8 positions match TRBD2. This CDR3 is built from 15 residues. The germline V gene encodes CDR1 SGDLS and CDR2 YYNGEE. V was clipped by 0 bases and J by 1 base; unmatched bases: 3. CDR3 sequence: CASSVAPSGSYEQYF. CDR3 in DNA: TGTGCCAGCAGCGTAGCTCCTAGCGGGTCCTACGAGCAGTACTTC.

This clone has just a few counts. This chain joins TRBV29-1 and TRBJ1-1; D is possibly TRBD1 (5 bases). V was cut by 5 bases and J by 7 bases, with 8 bases left in between. The germline CDR1 and CDR2 sequences are SQVTM and ANQGSEA. The length of the CDR3 is 10 residues. The CDR3 DNA reads as TGCAGCGTTTTTACAGGTGAAGCTTTCTTT. Translated, it gives CSVFTGEAFF.

The genes are TRBV5-6 and TRBJ1-1; D is ambiguous. The germline V gene has CDR1 SGHDT and CDR2 YYEEEE. V was trimmed by 3 bases and J by 12 bases, leaving 12 bases between them. The CDR3 length is 11 residues. Here the CDR3 reads CASSSARGTFF. The CDR3 DNA reads TGTGCCAGCAGCTCAGCAAGAGGCACTTTCTTT.

The chain carries TRBV27 and TRBJ1-5, with unresolved D. This CDR3 has 14 amino acids. With 4 bases removed from V and 7 bases from J, the gap between germline ends came to 14 bases. Germline V CDR1 and CDR2: MNHEY, SMNVEV (reference sequence). The CDR3 here is CASSSWREEQPQHF. The CDR3 nucleotides are TGTGCCAGCAGTTCATGGAGGGAGGAACAGCCCCAGCATTTT.